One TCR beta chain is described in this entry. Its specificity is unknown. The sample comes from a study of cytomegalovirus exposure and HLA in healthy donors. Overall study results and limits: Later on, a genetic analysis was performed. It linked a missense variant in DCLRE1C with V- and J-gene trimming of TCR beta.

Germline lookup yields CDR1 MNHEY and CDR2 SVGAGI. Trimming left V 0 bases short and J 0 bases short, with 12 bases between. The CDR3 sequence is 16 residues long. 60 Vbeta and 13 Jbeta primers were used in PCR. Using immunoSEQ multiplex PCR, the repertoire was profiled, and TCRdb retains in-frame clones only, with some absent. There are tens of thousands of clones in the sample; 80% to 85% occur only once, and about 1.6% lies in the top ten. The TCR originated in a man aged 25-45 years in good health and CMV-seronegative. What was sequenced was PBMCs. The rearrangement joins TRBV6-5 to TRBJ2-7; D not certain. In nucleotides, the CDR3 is TGTGCCAGCAGTTACTCGATGTTGCAGCGCTCCTACGAGCAGTACTTC. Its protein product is CASSYSMLQRSYEQYF.